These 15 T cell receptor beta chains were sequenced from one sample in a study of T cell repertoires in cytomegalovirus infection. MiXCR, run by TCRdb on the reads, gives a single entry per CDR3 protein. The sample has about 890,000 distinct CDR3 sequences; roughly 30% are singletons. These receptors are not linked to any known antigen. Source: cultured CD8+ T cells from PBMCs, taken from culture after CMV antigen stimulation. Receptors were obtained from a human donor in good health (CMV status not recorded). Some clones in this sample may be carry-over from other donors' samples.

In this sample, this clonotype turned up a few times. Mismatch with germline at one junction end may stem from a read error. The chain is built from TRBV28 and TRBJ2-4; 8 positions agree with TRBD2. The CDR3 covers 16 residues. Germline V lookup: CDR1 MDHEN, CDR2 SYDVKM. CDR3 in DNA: TGTGCCAGCAGGGATGGGGCGGGGGGCCTCAAAAACATTCAGTATTTC. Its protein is CASRDGAGGLKNIQYF.

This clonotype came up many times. CDR3 nucleotide sequence: TGTGCCAGCAGCGGGCGGACAGGGGAACCCTACGAGCAGTACTTC. It codes for CASSGRTGEPYEQYF. V gene TRBV7-9 combines with J gene TRBJ2-7, with 9 positions matching TRBD1. The V gene's germline CDR1 is SEHNR and CDR2 FQNEAQ (reference sequence). The CDR3 consists of 15 residues. The junction had 7 bases not matched to a gene; V was cut back by 5 bases and J by 2 bases.

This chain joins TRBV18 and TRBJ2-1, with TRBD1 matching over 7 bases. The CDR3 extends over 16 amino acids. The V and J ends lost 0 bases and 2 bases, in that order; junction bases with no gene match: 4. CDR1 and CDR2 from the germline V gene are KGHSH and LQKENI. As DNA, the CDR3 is TGTGCCAGCTCACCACCAACGGGACAGACCTACAATGAGCAGTTCTTC. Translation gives CASSPPTGQTYNEQFF. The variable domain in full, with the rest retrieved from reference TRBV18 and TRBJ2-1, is NAGVMQNPRHLVRRRGQEARLRCSPMKGHSHVYWYRQLPEEGLKFMVYLQKENIIDESGMPKERFSAEFPKEGPSILRIQQVVRGDSAAYFCASSPPTGQTYNEQFFGPGTRLTVL.

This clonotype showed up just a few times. The CDR3 coding sequence is TGTGCCAGCAGTTTACTTGGACAGGAGGACGGGGAGCTGTTTTTT. Translation gives CASSLLGQEDGELFF. The J gene is TRBJ2-2, the V gene TRBV27; TRBD1 matches 7 bases. V trimming: 2 bases; J trimming: 7 bases; junction bases outside the gene matches: 7. CDR1 and CDR2 from the germline V gene are MNHEY and SMNVEV (reference sequence). The CDR3 is 15 amino acids.

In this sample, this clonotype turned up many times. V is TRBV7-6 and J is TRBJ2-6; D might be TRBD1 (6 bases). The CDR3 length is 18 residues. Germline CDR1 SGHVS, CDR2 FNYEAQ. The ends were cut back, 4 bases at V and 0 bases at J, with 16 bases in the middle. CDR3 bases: TGTGCCAGCAGCTCCCTCGGACAGTTTTTCTCTGGGGCCAACGTCCTGACTTTC. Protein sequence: CASSSLGQFFSGANVLTF.

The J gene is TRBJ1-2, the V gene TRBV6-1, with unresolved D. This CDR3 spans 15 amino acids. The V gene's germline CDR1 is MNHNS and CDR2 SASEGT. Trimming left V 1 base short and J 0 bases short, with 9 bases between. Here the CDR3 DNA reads TGTGCCAGCAGTGAAGATGGCATACCTAACTATGGCTACACCTTC. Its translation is CASSEDGIPNYGYTF.

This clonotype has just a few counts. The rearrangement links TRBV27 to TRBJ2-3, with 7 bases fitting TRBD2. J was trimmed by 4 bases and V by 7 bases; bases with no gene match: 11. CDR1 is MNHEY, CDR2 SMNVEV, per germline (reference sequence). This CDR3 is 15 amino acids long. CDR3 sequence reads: CASNIPGGRADTQYF. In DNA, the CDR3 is TGTGCCAGCAACATCCCGGGGGGTCGGGCAGATACGCAGTATTTT.

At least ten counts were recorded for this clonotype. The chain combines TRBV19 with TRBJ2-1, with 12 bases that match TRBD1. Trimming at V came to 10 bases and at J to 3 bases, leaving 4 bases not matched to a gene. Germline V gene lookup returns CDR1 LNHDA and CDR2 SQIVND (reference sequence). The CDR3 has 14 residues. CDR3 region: CATRDRGLYNEQFF. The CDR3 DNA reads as TGTGCCACCAGGGACAGGGGGCTCTACAATGAGCAGTTCTTC.

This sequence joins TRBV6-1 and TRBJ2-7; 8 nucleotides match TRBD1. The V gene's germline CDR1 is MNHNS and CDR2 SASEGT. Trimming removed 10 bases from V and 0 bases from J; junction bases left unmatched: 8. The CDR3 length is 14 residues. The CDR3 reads CATGQGRISYEQYF. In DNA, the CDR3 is TGTGCCACCGGACAGGGTAGGATCTCCTACGAGCAGTACTTC.

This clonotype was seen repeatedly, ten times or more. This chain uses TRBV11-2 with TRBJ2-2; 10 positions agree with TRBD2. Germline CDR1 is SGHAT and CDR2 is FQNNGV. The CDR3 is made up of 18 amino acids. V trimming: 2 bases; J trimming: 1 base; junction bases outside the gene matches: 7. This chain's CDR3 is CASSLTLAGILNTGELFF. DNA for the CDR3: TGTGCCAGCAGCTTAACACTAGCGGGAATCTTGAACACCGGGGAGCTGTTTTTT.

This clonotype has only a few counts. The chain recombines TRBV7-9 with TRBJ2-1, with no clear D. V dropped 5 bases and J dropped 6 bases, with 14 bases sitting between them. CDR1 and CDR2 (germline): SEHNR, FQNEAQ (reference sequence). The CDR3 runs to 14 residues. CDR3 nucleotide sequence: TGTGCCAGCAGCCATGACGGCCGCATCAATGAGCAGTTCTTC. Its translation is CASSHDGRINEQFF.

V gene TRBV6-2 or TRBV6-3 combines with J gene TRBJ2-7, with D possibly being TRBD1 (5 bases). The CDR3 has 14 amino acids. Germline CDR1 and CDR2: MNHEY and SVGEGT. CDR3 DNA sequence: TGTGCCAGCTGTTACTATGACAGTTCCTACGAGCAGTACGTC. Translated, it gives CASCYYDSSYEQYV.

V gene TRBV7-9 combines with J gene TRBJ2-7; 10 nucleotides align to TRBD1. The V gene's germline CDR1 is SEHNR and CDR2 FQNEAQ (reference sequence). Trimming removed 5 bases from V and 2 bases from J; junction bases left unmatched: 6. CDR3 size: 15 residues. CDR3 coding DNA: TGTGCCAGCAGCGTGCCCGGGACAGGGGCCTACGAGCAGTACGTC. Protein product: CASSVPGTGAYEQYV.

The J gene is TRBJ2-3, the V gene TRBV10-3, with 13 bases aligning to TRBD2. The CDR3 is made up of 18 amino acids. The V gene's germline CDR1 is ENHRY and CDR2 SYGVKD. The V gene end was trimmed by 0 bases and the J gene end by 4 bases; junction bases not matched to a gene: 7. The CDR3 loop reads CAISESGLAGLGADTQYF. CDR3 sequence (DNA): TGTGCCATCAGTGAGTCGGGACTAGCGGGGTTGGGAGCAGATACGCAGTATTTT.

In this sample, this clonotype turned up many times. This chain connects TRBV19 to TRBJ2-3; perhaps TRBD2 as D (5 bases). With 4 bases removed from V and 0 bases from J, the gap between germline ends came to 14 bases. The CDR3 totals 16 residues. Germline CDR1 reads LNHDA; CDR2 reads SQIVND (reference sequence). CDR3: CASSTERRASTDTQYF. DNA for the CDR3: TGTGCCAGTAGTACCGAGCGGAGAGCTAGCACAGATACGCAGTATTTT.